The text below deals with one TCR beta chain. The data belong to a study of blood T cell repertoires in COVID-19. Overall study: Acute and convalescent COVID-19 samples came from the United States, Italy and Spain. Sample material is recorded as cDNA or gDNA derived from T cells, B-cell-depleted T cells, or PBMCs.

Trimming shortened V by 5 bases and J by 3 bases, and 7 bases separated the two germline ends. The CDR3 has 13 amino acids. Germline CDR1 SGHNT, CDR2 YENEEA. Authors' data handling: For nucleated cells, counts were estimated from reference gene primer amplification. Assay used: immunoSEQ multiplex PCR; TCRdb lists only in-frame clones, some missing. From that table come the V and J calls and clone size; the DNA was used to work out D and trimming. Of roughly 68,000 clones in the sample, more than 75% were seen once. The V gene is TRBV11-3, the J gene TRBJ2-2; no reliable D call. The TCR sequence derives from a man aged 45-65 years with active COVID-19. The sample taken for sequencing was peripheral blood. This chain's CDR3 is CASSPHDTGELFF. In DNA form, the CDR3 reads TGTGCCAGCAGCCCCCATGACACCGGGGAGCTGTTTTTT.